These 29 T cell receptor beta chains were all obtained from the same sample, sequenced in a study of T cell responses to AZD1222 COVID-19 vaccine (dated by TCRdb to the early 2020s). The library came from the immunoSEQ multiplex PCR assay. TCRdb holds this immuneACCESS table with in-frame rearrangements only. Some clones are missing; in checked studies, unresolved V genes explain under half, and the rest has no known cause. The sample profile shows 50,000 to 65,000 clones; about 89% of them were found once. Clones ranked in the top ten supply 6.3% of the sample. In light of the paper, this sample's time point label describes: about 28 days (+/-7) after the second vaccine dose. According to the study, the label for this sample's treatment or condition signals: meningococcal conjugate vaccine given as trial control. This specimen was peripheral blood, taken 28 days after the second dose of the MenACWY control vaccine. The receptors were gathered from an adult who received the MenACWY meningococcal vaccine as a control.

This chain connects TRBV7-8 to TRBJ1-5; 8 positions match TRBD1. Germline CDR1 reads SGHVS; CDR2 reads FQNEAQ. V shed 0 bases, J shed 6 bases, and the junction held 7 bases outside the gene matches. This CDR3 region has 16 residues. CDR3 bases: TGTGCCAGCAGCTTAGCGGGACAGGTCGGGGTTCAGCCCCAGCATTTT. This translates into CASSLAGQVGVQPQHF.

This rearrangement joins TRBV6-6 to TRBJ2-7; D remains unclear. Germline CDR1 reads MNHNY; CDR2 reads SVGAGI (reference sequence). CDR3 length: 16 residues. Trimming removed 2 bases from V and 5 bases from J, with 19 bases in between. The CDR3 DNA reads TGTGCCAGCAGTTACACCTCCGGTGGTAGTACCCACGAGCAGTACTTC. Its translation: CASSYTSGGSTHEQYF.

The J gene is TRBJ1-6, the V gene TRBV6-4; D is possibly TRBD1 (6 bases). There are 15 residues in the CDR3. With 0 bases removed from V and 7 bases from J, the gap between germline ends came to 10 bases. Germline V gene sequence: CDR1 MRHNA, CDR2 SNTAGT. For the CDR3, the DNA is TGTGCCAGCAGTGACTCCTTGGACAGAAATTCACCCCTCCACTTT. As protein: CASSDSLDRNSPLHF.

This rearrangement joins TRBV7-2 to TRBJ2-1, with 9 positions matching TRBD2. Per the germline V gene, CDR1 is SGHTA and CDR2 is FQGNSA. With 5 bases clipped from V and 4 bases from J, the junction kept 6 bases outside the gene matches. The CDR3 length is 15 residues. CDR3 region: CASSLATSGYNEQFF. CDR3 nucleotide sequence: TGTGCCAGCAGCCTGGCGACTAGCGGTTACAATGAGCAGTTCTTC.

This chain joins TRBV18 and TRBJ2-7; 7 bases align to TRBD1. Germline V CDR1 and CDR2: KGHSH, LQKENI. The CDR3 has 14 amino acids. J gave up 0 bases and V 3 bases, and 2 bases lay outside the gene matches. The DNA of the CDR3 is TGTGCCAGCTCACCCGACAGGGACTCCTACGAGCAGTACTTC. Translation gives CASSPDRDSYEQYF.

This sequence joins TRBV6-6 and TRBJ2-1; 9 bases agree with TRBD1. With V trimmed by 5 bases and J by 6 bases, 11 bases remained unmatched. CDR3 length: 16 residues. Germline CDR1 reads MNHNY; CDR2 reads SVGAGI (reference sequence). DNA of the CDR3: TGTGCCAGCAGTCACGGGGACAGGGAGGGCTCCAATGAGCAGTTCTTC. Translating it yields CASSHGDREGSNEQFF.

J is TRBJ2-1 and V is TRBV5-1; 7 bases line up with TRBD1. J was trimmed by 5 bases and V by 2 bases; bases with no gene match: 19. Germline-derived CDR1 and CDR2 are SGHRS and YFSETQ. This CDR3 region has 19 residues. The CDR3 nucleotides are TGCGCCAGCAGCTTATGGGGCGCAACAGGGGCAGCGACGGACAATGAGCAGTTCTTC. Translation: CASSLWGATGAATDNEQFF.

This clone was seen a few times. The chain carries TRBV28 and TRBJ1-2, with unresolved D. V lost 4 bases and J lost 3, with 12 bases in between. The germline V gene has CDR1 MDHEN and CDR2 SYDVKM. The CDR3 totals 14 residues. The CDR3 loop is CASSSLTVYYGYTF. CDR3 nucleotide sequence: TGTGCCAGCAGTTCCTTGACCGTATACTATGGCTACACCTTC.

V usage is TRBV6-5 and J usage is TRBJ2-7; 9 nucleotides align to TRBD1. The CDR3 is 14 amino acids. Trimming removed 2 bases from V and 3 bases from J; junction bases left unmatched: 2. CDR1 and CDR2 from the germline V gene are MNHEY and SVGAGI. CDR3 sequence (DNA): TGTGCCAGCAGTTACGGGACAGGGTTCTACGAGCAGTACTTC. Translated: CASSYGTGFYEQYF.

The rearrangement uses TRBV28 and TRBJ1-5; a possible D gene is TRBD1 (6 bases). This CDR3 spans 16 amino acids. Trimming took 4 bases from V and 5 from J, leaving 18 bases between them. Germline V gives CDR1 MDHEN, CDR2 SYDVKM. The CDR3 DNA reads TGTGCCAGCAGTTCCCTCTCCGGGGGCGGCTATCAGCCCCAGCATTTT. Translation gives CASSSLSGGGYQPQHF.

The chain's CDR3 is CAISEAAGGTDTQYF. The CDR3 bases are TGTGCCATCAGTGAGGCCGCTGGGGGGACAGATACGCAGTATTTT. This sequence joins TRBV10-3 and TRBJ2-3; maybe TRBD2 (6 bases). The CDR3 is 15 amino acids. Trimming took 2 bases from V and 3 from J, leaving 12 bases between them. CDR1 and CDR2 (germline): ENHRY, SYGVKD.

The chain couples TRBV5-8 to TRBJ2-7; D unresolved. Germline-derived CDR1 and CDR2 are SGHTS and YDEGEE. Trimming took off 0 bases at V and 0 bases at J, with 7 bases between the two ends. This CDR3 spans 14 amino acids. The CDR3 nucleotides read TGTGCCAGCAGCTTGGATCGGAGCTCCTACGAGCAGTACTTC. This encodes CASSLDRSSYEQYF. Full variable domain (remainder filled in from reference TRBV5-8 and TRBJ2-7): EAGVTQSPTHLIKTRGQQATLRCSPISGHTSVYWYQQALGLGLQFLLWYDEGEERNRGNFPPRFSGRQFPNYSSELNVNALELEDSALYLCASSLDRSSYEQYFGPGTRLTVT.

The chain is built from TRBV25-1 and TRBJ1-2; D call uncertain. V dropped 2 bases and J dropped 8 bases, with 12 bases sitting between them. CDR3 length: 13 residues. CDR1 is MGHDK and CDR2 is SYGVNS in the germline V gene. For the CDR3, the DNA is TGTGCCAGCAGTGAAGAGGGTCAGCGGGGCTACACCTTC. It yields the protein CASSEEGQRGYTF.

The CDR3 sequence is CASTPLFTGDNTGELFF. In DNA, the CDR3 is TGTGCCAGCACCCCCCTGTTCACGGGAGATAACACCGGGGAGCTGTTTTTT. This sequence joins TRBV5-6 and TRBJ2-2, with D perhaps TRBD2 (6 bases). The CDR3 extends over 17 amino acids. V was clipped by 6 bases and J by 2 bases, with 20 bases between them. Germline-derived CDR1 and CDR2 are SGHDT and YYEEEE.

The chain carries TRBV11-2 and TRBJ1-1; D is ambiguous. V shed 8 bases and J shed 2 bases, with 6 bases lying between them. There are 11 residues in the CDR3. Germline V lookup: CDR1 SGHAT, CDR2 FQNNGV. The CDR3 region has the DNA TGTGCCAGCTCCTTAAACACTGAAGCTTTCTTT. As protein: CASSLNTEAFF. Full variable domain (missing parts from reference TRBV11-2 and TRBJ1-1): EAGVAQSPRYKIIEKRQSVAFWCNPISGHATLYWYQQILGQGPKLLIQFQNNGVVDDSQLPKDRFSAERLKGVDSTLKIQPAKLEDSAVYLCASSLNTEAFFGQGTRLTVV.

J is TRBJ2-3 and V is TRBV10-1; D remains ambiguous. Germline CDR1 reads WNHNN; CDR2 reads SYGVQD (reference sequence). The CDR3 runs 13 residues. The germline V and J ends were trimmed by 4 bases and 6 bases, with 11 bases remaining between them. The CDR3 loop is CASSASRVDTQYF. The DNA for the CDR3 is TGCGCCAGCAGTGCCTCAAGAGTGGATACGCAGTATTTT.

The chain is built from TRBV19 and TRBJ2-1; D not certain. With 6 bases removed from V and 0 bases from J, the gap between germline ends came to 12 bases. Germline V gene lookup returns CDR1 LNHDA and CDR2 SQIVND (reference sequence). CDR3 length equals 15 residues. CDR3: CASRLDRSSYNEQFF. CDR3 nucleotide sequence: TGTGCCAGTAGGCTCGATCGGAGCTCCTACAATGAGCAGTTCTTC.

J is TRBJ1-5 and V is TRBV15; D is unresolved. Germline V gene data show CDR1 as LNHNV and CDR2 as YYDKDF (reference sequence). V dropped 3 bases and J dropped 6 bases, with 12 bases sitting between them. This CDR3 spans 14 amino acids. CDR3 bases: TGTGCCACCAGCAGTACATTGGGAGGTCAGCCCCAGCATTTT. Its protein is CATSSTLGGQPQHF.

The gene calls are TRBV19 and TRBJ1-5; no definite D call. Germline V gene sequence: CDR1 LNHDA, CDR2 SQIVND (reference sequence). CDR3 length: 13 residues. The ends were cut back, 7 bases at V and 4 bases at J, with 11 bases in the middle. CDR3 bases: TGTGCCAGTAATCGGCAGATTAATCAGCCCCAGCATTTT. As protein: CASNRQINQPQHF.

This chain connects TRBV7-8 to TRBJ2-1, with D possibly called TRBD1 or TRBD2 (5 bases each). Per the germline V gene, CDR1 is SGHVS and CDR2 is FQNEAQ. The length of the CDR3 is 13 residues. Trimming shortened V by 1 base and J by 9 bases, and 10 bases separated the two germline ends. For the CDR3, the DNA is TGTGCCAGCAGCTTAGGGGGACGAGGTGAGCAGTTCTTC. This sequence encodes CASSLGGRGEQFF.

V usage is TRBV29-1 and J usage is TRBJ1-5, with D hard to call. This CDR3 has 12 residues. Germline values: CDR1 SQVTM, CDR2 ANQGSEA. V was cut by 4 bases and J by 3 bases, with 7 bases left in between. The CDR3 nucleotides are TGCAGCGTTGGGGCAGACAATCAGCCCCAGCATTTT. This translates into CSVGADNQPQHF. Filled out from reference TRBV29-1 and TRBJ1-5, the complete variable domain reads SAVISQKPSRDICQRGTSLTIQCQVDSQVTMMFWYRQQPGQSLTLIATANQGSEATYESGFVIDKFPISRPNLTFSTLTVSNMSPEDSSIYLCSVGADNQPQHFGDGTRLSIL.

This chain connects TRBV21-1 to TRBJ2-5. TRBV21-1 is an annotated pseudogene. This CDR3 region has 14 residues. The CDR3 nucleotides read TGTGCCAGCAGCAAAATCCAGACCAAAGAGACCCAGTACTTC. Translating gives CASSKIQTKETQYF.

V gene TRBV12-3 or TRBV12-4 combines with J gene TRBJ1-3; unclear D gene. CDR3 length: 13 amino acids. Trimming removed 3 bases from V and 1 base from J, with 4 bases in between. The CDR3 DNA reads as TGTGCCAGCAGTTTCAAGTCTGGAAACACCATATATTTT. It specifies CASSFKSGNTIYF.

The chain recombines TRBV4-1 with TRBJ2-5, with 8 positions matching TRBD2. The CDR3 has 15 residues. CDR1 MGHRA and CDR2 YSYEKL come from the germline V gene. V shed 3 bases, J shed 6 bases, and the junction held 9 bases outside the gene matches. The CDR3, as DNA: TGCGCCAGCAGCCAGCCCGGGGGGGAAGGGAAGACCCAGTACTTC. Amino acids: CASSQPGGEGKTQYF.

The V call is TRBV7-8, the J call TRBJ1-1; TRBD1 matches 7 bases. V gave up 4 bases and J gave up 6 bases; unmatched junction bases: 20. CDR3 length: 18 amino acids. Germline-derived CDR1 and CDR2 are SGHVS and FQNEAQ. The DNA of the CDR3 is TGTGCCAGCAGCTCAAAAAAACTCCGGGACAGTTTGGGGGCTGAAGCTTTCTTT. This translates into CASSSKKLRDSLGAEAFF.

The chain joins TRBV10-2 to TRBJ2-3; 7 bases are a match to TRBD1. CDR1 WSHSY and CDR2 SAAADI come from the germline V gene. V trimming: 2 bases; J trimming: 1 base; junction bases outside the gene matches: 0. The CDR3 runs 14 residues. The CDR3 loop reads CASSETGGTDTQYF. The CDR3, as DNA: TGCGCCAGCAGTGAGACAGGGGGCACAGATACGCAGTATTTT.

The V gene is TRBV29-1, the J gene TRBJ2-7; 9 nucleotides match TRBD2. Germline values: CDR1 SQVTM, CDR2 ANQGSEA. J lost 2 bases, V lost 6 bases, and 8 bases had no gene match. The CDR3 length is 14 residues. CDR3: CSVSGGRGTYEQYF. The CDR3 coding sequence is TGCAGCGTCTCTGGCGGGAGGGGCACCTACGAGCAGTACTTC.

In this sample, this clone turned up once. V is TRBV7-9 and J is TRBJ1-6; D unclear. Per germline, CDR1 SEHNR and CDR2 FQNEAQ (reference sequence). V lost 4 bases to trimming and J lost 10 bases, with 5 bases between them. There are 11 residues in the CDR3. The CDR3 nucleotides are TGTGCCAGCAGCTCCGACTCACCCCTCCACTTT. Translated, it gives CASSSDSPLHF.

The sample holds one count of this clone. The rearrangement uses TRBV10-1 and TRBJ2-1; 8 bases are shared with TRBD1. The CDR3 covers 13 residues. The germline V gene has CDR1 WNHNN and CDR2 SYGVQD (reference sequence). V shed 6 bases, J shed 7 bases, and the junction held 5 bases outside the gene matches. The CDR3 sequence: CASRDREWNEQFF. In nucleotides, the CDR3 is TGCGCCAGCAGGGACAGGGAGTGGAATGAGCAGTTCTTC.